This entry concerns a single T cell receptor (beta chain). In germline, CDR1 is MDHEN, CDR2 SYDVKM. The CDR3 runs to 15 residues. The ends were cut back, 4 bases at V and 3 bases at J, with 15 bases in the middle. This sample was included in a study of cytomegalovirus exposure and HLA in healthy donors. PCR used 60 Vbeta primers and 13 Jbeta primers. The repertoire was sequenced with immunoSEQ multiplex PCR; TCRdb's copy has only in-frame clones and lacks some. The sample table includes roughly 45,000 clones. Sequencing was performed on PBMCs. The origin of this receptor is a woman between 25 and 40 years old in good health and CMV-seronegative. The chain has TRBV28 and TRBJ1-2; weak D call: TRBD1 (5 bases). The CDR3 region is CASSSPGVAYYGYTF. In DNA, the CDR3 is TGTGCCAGCAGTTCCCCGGGGGTGGCTTACTATGGCTACACCTTC.